The 21 T cell receptor beta chains below all came from one sample that was sequenced in a study of T cells in Graves' hyperthyroidism and ophthalmopathy. Researchers took RNA transcripts and amplified the TCR beta CDR3 regions from them. HTBI primers drove first-round RT-PCR of the TCR CDR3. TCRdb ran MiXCR on the multiplex PCR reads and lists one entry per CDR3 protein. This sample carries approximately 520,000 distinct CDR3 sequences, less than 25% of them seen once, and the ten largest clones take 26%. The specimen sequenced was blood. The receptor set was obtained from a man aged 18 to 35 with Graves' hyperthyroidism.

In this sample, this clonotype turned up a few times. The chain links TRBV19 to TRBJ1-5; D not resolved. Trimming shortened V by 7 bases and J by 9 bases, and 13 bases separated the two germline ends. This CDR3 spans 12 amino acids. Germline V lookup: CDR1 LNHDA, CDR2 SQIVND (reference sequence). The CDR3 protein is CASTTNPPPQHF. The CDR3 DNA follows: TGTGCCAGTACCACCAATCCGCCGCCCCAGCATTTT. Supplemented by reference TRBV19 and TRBJ1-5, the full variable domain reads DGGITQSPKYLFRKEGQNVTLSCEQNLNHDAMYWYRQDPGQGLRLIYYSQIVNDFQKGDIAEGYSVSREKKESFPLTVTSAQKNPTAFYLCASTTNPPPQHFGDGTRLSIL.

The sample holds a few counts of this clonotype. V gene TRBV6-1 combines with J gene TRBJ1-2; 10 nucleotides match TRBD1. The length of the CDR3 is 15 residues. After removal of 6 bases from V and 5 bases from J, the junction contained 9 bases not matched to a gene. The V gene's germline CDR1 is MNHNS and CDR2 SASEGT. In nucleotides, the CDR3 is TGTGCCAGCAGAGAACCGGGACAGGGGAAGTATGGCTACACCTTC. Its protein product is CASREPGQGKYGYTF.

The CDR3 protein is CASTLTGGQQETQYF. CDR3 in DNA: TGTGCCAGCACCCTGACAGGGGGCCAACAAGAGACCCAGTACTTC. This chain joins TRBV6-1 and TRBJ2-5; 10 nucleotides match TRBD1. There are 15 residues in the CDR3. The trim removed 7 bases at V and 2 bases at J, leaving 7 bases unmatched. The V gene's germline CDR1 is MNHNS and CDR2 SASEGT.

In this sample, this clonotype turned up many times. The chain is built from TRBV4-1 and TRBJ2-7, with TRBD1 identical over 9 bases. CDR1 is MGHRA and CDR2 is YSYEKL in the germline V gene. This CDR3 spans 15 amino acids. V lost 0 bases and J lost 4; bases outside the gene matches: 4. CDR3: CASSQDLDRGYEQYF. The CDR3 region has the DNA TGCGCCAGCAGCCAAGATTTGGACAGGGGTTACGAGCAGTACTTC.

Comment on this clonotype: It may be a read error: a sequence one base away is much more abundant. The V call is TRBV29-1, the J call TRBJ1-2, with 8 bases lining up with TRBD1. Germline-derived CDR1 and CDR2 are SQVTM and ANQGSEA. The CDR3 runs to 13 residues. Here the CDR3 reads CIVERQGQGGYTF. The CDR3, as DNA: TGCATCGTTGAGCGACAGGGGCAGGGTGGCTACACCTTC.

This clonotype has ten or more counts. This chain links TRBV12-3 or TRBV12-4 with TRBJ1-2, with D possibly being TRBD1 (6 bases). V lost 1 base, J lost 4 bases, and 13 bases lay in between. The CDR3 extends over 15 amino acids. The DNA of the CDR3 is TGTGCCAGCAGTTTAGTCGGGAGGGGGGCCTATGGCTACACCTTC. Protein product: CASSLVGRGAYGYTF.

This clonotype was observed many times. The rearrangement joins TRBV15 to TRBJ1-5; D unresolved. The CDR3 length is 14 residues. V was pared by 1 base and J by 2 bases, with 6 bases between. Per germline, CDR1 LNHNV and CDR2 YYDKDF (reference sequence). CDR3 nucleotide sequence: TGTGCCACCAGCAGAGCAGGTGGCAATCAGCCCCAGCATTTT. This translates into CATSRAGGNQPQHF. Variable domain in full (rest from reference TRBV15 and TRBJ1-5): DAMVIQNPRYQVTQFGKPVTLSCSQTLNHNVMYWYQQKSSQAPKLLFHYYDKDFNNEADTPDNFQSRRPNTSFCFLDIRSPGLGDTAMYLCATSRAGGNQPQHFGDGTRLSIL.

This clonotype showed up many times. This rearrangement joins TRBV28 to TRBJ1-3; D perhaps matches TRBD1 (6 bases). CDR3 length: 15 amino acids. V gave up 7 bases and J gave up 4 bases, with 17 bases separating them. Germline CDR1 MDHEN, CDR2 SYDVKM. The CDR3 region has the DNA TGTGCCAGCACCCTGACCACAGGGAACGGAAACACCATATATTTT. It yields the protein CASTLTTGNGNTIYF.

This clonotype was counted between two and nine times. The chain is built from TRBV24-1 and TRBJ2-2; 8 bases line up with TRBD1. V shed 2 bases and J 3 bases; nucleotides not matched to a gene: 7. The CDR3 covers 17 residues. Germline V gene data show CDR1 as KGHDR and CDR2 as SFDVKD. CDR3 nucleotides: TGTGCCACCAGTGATTATGGACAGGGTGGGCACACCGGGGAGCTGTTTTTT. It is translated as CATSDYGQGGHTGELFF.

This chain connects TRBV9 to TRBJ2-4; D might be TRBD1 (6 bases). V was cut by 3 bases and J by 8 bases, with 9 bases left in between. CDR3 size: 12 residues. Germline values: CDR1 SGDLS, CDR2 YYNGEE. The chain's CDR3 is CASSGKGDIQYF. CDR3 nucleotides: TGTGCCAGCAGCGGGAAGGGGGACATTCAGTACTTC.

The chain links TRBV7-8 to TRBJ2-2; D might be TRBD2 (7 bases). V lost 0 bases, J lost 5 bases, and 10 bases lay in between. This CDR3 has 15 amino acids. CDR1 SGHVS and CDR2 FQNEAQ come from the germline V gene. CDR3 residues: CASSLAGGPTGELFF. Here the CDR3 DNA reads TGTGCCAGCAGCTTAGCGGGGGGGCCAACCGGGGAGCTGTTTTTT.

This clonotype was seen repeatedly, ten times or more. The chain is built from TRBV6-1 and TRBJ1-5, with D hard to call. CDR1 MNHNS and CDR2 SASEGT come from the germline V gene. The CDR3 contains 15 residues. The V and J ends lost 3 bases and 0 bases respectively, with 9 bases between them. CDR3 amino acids: CASSEGYYSNQPQHF. The CDR3 DNA sequence: TGTGCCAGCAGTGAGGGGTATTATAGCAATCAGCCCCAGCATTTT.

The table lists this clonotype with many counts. The chain recombines TRBV12-3 or TRBV12-4 with TRBJ2-7, with 8 bases identical to TRBD1. This CDR3 has 14 amino acids. Losses at the gene ends were 4 bases for V and 3 bases for J; bases not matched to a gene: 5. The CDR3 coding sequence is TGTGCCAGCAGTTCCCGCAGGGGGCTCTACGAGCAGTACTTC. Its protein product is CASSSRRGLYEQYF.

This clonotype was observed at least ten times. This chain connects TRBV6-5 to TRBJ1-1; unclear D gene. CDR1 is MNHEY, CDR2 SVGAGI, per germline. This CDR3 region has 14 residues. V lost 4 bases to trimming and J lost 1 base, with 10 bases between them. The CDR3 protein is CASSSMAGNTEAFF. The CDR3 nucleotides are TGTGCCAGCAGTTCGATGGCAGGGAACACTGAAGCTTTCTTT.

This clonotype was seen at least ten times. The chain carries TRBV6-5 and TRBJ1-3; no definite D call. The CDR3 consists of 15 residues. The V gene's germline CDR1 is MNHEY and CDR2 SVGAGI. Trimming stripped 0 bases from V and 2 bases from J, with 8 bases between. The CDR3, as DNA: TGTGCCAGCAGTTACTCCGAGGCGGCTGGAAACACCATATATTTT. It is translated as CASSYSEAAGNTIYF.

This clonotype was seen ten or more times. Written as DNA, the CDR3 is TGTGCCAGCAGCCCCGGAGGACGGCCCGGCTATGGCTACACCTTC. Translation: CASSPGGRPGYGYTF. The chain carries TRBV7-2 and TRBJ1-2; D call uncertain. The germline V gene encodes CDR1 SGHTA and CDR2 FQGNSA. This CDR3 is built from 15 residues. The V gene lost 5 bases and the J gene lost 4 bases, with 17 bases spanning the gap.

This clonotype was seen more than once but under ten times. This rearrangement joins TRBV29-1 to TRBJ2-2; D call uncertain. The germline V gene has CDR1 SQVTM and CDR2 ANQGSEA. The CDR3 consists of 11 residues. V was clipped by 6 bases and J by 5 bases, with 7 bases between them. The CDR3 protein is CSVTKTGELFF. The CDR3 DNA follows: TGCAGCGTAACTAAAACCGGGGAGCTGTTTTTT.

This clonotype was found a few times. The chain links TRBV2 to TRBJ2-7; 11 nucleotides match TRBD1. V dropped 4 bases and J dropped 2; count of bases not matched to a gene: 7. Per the germline V gene, CDR1 is SNHLY and CDR2 is FYNNEI. CDR3 length: 16 amino acids. This CDR3 reads CASSATGTGGTYEQYF. The CDR3 nucleotides read TGTGCCAGCAGTGCCACCGGGACAGGGGGTACCTACGAGCAGTACTTC.

Turning to this clonotype: Compared with germline, one end of the junction differs, possibly owing to a read error. The chain is built from TRBV7-9 and TRBJ2-4; TRBD1 or TRBD2 may be the D gene (5 bases each). The CDR3 extends over 14 amino acids. Germline V gene sequence: CDR1 SEHNR, CDR2 FQNEAQ (reference sequence). The CDR3 DNA reads TGTGCCAGCAGCCGATGGGACGGACAAAACATTAAGTACTTC. This sequence encodes CASSRWDGQNIKYF.

This clonotype was counted a few times. Germline is not matched at one junction end, which may reflect a read error. This chain uses TRBV10-3 with TRBJ1-2; D not resolved. CDR3 length: 13 amino acids. CDR1 ENHRY and CDR2 SYGVKD come from the germline V gene. In DNA form, the CDR3 reads TGTGCCATCAGTGATGACCGTAACTTTGGCTACACCTTC. This translates into CAISDDRNFGYTF.

CDR3 in DNA: TGTGCCAGCTCACCACCGCCGGACACCGAAGCTAACTATGGCTACACCTTC. It is translated as CASSPPPDTEANYGYTF. V is TRBV18 and J is TRBJ1-2; tentatively, D is TRBD1 (5 bases). The CDR3 has 17 amino acids. Deletions cut 0 bases from V and 0 bases from J, with 14 bases between. Germline loops: CDR1 KGHSH, CDR2 LQKENI.